The clone carrying this TCR beta chain was found once. This record comes from a study of CD8 T cells in Susac syndrome. Reverse transcription of about 0.45 to 1 ug RNA was performed with random hexamers. Amplification of TCR beta CDR3 by immunoSEQ multiplex PCR spanned 54 Vbeta and 13 Jbeta. Each CDR3 protein gets one entry after TCRdb re-called the immunoSEQ multiplex PCR reads with MiXCR. The sample lists around 140,000 distinct CDR3 sequences, around 75% seen once, with 0.45% to 0.65% in the top ten. Germline V CDR1 and CDR2: MNHEY, SVGAGI. The ends were cut back, 2 bases at V and 5 bases at J, with 12 bases in the middle. The CDR3 has 14 amino acids. Sequencing of TCR beta drew on CD8+ and CD4+ T cells from blood. The authors negatively isolated CD8+ and CD4+ T cells and FACS-enriched TEMRA cells.

This chain connects TRBV6-5 to TRBJ2-5; D perhaps matches TRBD2 (5 bases). This clonotype was obtained from a human donor with multiple sclerosis. Input material: CD8+ T cells from PBMCs. The CDR3 DNA follows: TGTGCCAGCAGTTACCAGTGGGCGGGCGAGACCCAGTACTTC. Residues: CASSYQWAGETQYF.